This T cell receptor beta chain was sequenced in a study of response to subunit inactivated influenza vaccine. TCRdb reprocessed the RT-PCR reads via MiXCR and lists one record per CDR3 protein. The table includes more than 550,000 distinct CDR3 sequences, over 9.5% detected once. This clonotype has more than one count but fewer than ten. As yet, its antigen is unknown. Study-wide findings and caveats: Authors suggested seasonal influenza vaccinations each recruit few new T cells.

The germline V gene has CDR1 SEHNR and CDR2 FQNEAQ (reference sequence). This CDR3 is 14 amino acids long. Trimming cost V 4 bases and J 0 bases, with 9 bases left between them. This sample comprised PBMCs from blood, obtained on the day of vaccination. This sequence originates from a man aged 50-59 years who received an inactivated influenza vaccine. V is TRBV7-9 and J is TRBJ2-5; possible D gene TRBD2, 6 bases. CDR3 nucleotides: TGTGCCAGCAGCTGGTGGGAGGACCAAGAGACCCAGTACTTC. Translating it yields CASSWWEDQETQYF.